This is a list of T cell receptor beta chains from one sample in a study of T cell repertoires and HLA-DP antigens. TCRdb keeps only in-frame clones here, not all; method: immunoSEQ multiplex PCR. The table includes approximately 86,000 clones, about 89% detected once. These TCRs' antigens remain unknown. Sequenced sample: CD4+ T cells from PBMCs. These receptor sequences come from a man aged 50-59 years in good health and CMV-seronegative. CDR3s include the opening cysteine and the closing phenylalanine or tryptophan. The D gene is left open where the match is weak. Clone size is given for some rows only: seen once, a few or many times, or a class if the clone is expanded.

V gene,D gene,clone size,J gene,CDR3 DNA,CDR3 protein
TRBV7-8,-,-,TRBJ1-4,TGTGCCAGCAGCTTAGAAGGCGGCTGGGGGCCTAATGAAAAACTGTTTTTT,CASSLEGGWGPNEKLFF
TRBV14,TRBD1,-,TRBJ1-3,TGTGCCAGCAGTCGAGGGGGACAGGCCTCTGGAAACACCATATATTTT,CASSRGGQASGNTIYF
TRBV7-2,-,-,TRBJ2-3,TGTGCCAGCAGCCTCGGCGGGCCTGGCACAGATACGCAGTATTTT,CASSLGGPGTDTQYF
TRBV6-5,-,-,TRBJ1-2,TGTGCCAGCAGTTACGACCTCAGGGACCGGGGCTACACCTTC,CASSYDLRDRGYTF
TRBV30,TRBD2,-,TRBJ2-1,TGTGCCTGGGGACTAGCGGGCGGACCCAATGAGCAGTTCTTC,CAWGLAGGPNEQFF
TRBV19,-,-,TRBJ1-4,TGTGCCAGTAGTCCGGGTACCGAGAATGAAAAACTGTTTTTT,CASSPGTENEKLFF
TRBV6-5,TRBD1,-,TRBJ1-5,TGTGCCAGCAGTTCTGGGGGACAGGGGGTGGTTCAGCCCCAGCATTTT,CASSSGGQGVVQPQHF
TRBV12-5,-,-,TRBJ2-1,TGTGCTAGTGGTTTGGCGACCTCGCGAAATGAGCAGTTCTTC,CASGLATSRNEQFF
TRBV19,TRBD1,few,TRBJ2-7,TGTGCCAGTAGTAGACTGGGACAGTCGATCTACGAGCAGTACTTC,CASSRLGQSIYEQYF
TRBV6-1,-,-,TRBJ1-4,TGTGCCGGGAAGGACCTAAATGAAAAACTGTTTTTT,CAGKDLNEKLFF